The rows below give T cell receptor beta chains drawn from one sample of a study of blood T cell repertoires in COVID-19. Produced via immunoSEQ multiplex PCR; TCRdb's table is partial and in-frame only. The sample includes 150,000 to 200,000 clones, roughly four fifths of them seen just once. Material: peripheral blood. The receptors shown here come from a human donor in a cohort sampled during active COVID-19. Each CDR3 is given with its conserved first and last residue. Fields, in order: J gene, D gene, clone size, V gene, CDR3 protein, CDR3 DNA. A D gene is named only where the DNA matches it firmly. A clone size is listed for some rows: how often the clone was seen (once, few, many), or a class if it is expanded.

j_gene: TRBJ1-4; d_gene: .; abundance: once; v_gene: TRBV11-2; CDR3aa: CASSLDPLRKLFF; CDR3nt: TGTGCCAGCAGCTTAGACCCTCTGAGAAAACTGTTTTTT
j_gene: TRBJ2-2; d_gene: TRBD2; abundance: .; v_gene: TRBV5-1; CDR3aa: CASSFPAGGSTGELFF; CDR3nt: TGCGCCAGCAGCTTCCCCGCGGGGGGTTCAACCGGGGAGCTGTTTTTT
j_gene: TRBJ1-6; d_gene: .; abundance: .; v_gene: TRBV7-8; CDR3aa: CASSSQGLGSPLHF; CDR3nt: TGTGCCAGCAGCTCCCAGGGGTTGGGGTCACCCCTCCACTTT
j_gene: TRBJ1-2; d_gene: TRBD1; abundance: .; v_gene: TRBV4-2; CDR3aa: CASSQSFRTGAYGYTF; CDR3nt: TGTGCCAGCAGCCAGAGTTTCCGGACAGGGGCCTATGGCTACACCTTC
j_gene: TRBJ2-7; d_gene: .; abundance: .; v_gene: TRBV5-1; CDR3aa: CASSLSGAGYEQYF; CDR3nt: TGCGCCAGCAGCTTGTCAGGGGCCGGCTACGAGCAGTACTTC
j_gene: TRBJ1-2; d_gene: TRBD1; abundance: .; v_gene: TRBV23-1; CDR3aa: CASSHDRDHGYTF; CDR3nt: TGCGCCAGCAGTCACGACAGGGACCATGGCTACACCTTC
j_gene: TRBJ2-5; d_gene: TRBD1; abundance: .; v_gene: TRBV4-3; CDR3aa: CASSRTGGQETQYF; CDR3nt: TGCGCCAGCAGCCGGACAGGGGGGCAAGAGACCCAGTACTTC
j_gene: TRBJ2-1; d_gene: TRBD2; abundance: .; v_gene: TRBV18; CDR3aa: CASSPPSGTSGNYNEQFF; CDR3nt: TGTGCCAGCTCACCACCGTCTGGGACTAGCGGTAACTACAATGAGCAGTTCTTC
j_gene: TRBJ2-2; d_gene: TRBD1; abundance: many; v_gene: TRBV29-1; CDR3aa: CSAVQGALTGELFF; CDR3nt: TGCAGCGCGGTACAGGGGGCCCTCACCGGGGAGCTGTTTTTT
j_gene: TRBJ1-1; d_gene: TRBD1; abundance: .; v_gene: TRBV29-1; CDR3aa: CSVEDGTGARTEAFF; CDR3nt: TGCAGCGTTGAAGACGGGACAGGGGCGAGGACTGAAGCTTTCTTT
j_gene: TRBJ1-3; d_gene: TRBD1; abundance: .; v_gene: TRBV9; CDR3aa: CASNLAGTGGGNTIYF; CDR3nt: TGTGCCAGCAACCTAGCGGGGACAGGGGGTGGAAACACCATATATTTT
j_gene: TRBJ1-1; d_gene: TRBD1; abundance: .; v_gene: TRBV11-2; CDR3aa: CASSAGGVYTEAFF; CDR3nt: TGTGCCAGCAGCGCAGGGGGTGTTTACACTGAAGCTTTCTTT
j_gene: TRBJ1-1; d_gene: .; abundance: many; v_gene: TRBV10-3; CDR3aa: CAIGGTTSNTEAFF; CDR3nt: TGTGCCATCGGTGGGACAACCAGTAACACTGAAGCTTTCTTT
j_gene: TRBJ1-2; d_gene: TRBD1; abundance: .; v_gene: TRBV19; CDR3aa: CASNVRWDSNYGYTF; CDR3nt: TGTGCCAGTAACGTAAGGTGGGACAGTAACTATGGCTACACCTTC
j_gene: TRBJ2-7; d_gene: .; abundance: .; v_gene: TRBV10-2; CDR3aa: CATKSGYEQYF; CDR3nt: TGCGCCACCAAGAGCGGTTACGAGCAGTACTTC
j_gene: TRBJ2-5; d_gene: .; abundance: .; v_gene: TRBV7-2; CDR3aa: CASSSGQETQYF; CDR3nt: TGTGCCAGCAGCTCGGGCCAAGAGACCCAGTACTTC
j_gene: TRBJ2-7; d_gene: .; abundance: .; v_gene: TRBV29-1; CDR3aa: CSVEVGTPYEQYF; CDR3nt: TGCAGCGTTGAGGTTGGGACACCCTACGAGCAGTACTTC
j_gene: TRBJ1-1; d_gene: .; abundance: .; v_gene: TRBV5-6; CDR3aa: CASSLDQNTEAFF; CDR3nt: TGTGCCAGCAGCTTGGATCAGAACACTGAAGCTTTCTTT
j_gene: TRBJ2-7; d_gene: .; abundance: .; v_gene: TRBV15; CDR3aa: CATSLGGGTSYEQYF; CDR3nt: TGTGCCACCAGCCTGGGGGGAGGAACGTCCTACGAGCAGTACTTC
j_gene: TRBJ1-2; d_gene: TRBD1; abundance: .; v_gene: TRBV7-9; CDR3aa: CASSLAAGGGYTF; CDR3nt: TGTGCCAGCAGCTTAGCGGCAGGGGGAGGCTACACCTTC
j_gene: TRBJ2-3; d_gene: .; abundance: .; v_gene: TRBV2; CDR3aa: CASRYRGSRTDTQYF; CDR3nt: TGTGCCAGCAGGTATAGGGGGTCCCGCACAGATACGCAGTATTTT
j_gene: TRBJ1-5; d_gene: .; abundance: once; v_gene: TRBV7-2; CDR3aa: CASSLATYSNQPQHF; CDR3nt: TGTGCCAGCAGCTTAGCAACCTATAGCAATCAGCCCCAGCATTTT
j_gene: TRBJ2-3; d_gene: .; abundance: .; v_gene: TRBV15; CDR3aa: CATSRDSFSGTDTQYF; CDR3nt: TGTGCCACCAGCAGAGATAGTTTCAGCGGCACAGATACGCAGTATTTT
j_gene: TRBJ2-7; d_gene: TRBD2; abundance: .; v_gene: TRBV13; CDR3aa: CASSTRGLAGGHEQYF; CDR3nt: TGTGCCAGCAGCACCAGAGGACTAGCGGGGGGCCACGAGCAGTACTTC
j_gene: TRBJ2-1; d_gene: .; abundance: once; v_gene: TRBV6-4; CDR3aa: CASSDSKIRCSYNEQFF; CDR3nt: TGTGCCAGCAGTGACTCAAAGATTAGATGCTCCTACAATGAGCAGTTCTTC
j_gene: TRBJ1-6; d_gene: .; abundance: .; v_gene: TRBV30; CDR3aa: CAWSFTSSYNSPLHF; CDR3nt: TGTGCCTGGAGTTTTACGAGCTCCTATAATTCACCCCTCCACTTT
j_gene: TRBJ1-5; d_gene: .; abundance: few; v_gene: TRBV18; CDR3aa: CASSPVEGQPQHF; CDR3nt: TGTGCCAGCTCACCAGTGGAGGGTCAGCCCCAGCATTTT
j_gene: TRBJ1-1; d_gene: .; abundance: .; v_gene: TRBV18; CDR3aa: CASSPPGDPNTEAFF; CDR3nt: TGTGCCAGCTCACCGCCAGGGGATCCGAACACTGAAGCTTTCTTT
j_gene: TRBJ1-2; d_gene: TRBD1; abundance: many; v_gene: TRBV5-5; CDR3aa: CASSLEDRGGYGYTF; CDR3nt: TGTGCCAGCAGCTTGGAGGACAGGGGAGGCTATGGCTACACCTTC
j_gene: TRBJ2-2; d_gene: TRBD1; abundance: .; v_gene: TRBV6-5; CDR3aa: CASRTGTGDTGELFF; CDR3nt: TGTGCCAGCAGGACCGGGACAGGGGACACCGGGGAGCTGTTTTTT
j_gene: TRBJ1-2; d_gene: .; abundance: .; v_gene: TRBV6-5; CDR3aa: CASTGGGENYGYTF; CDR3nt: TGTGCCAGCACGGGAGGGGGTGAAAACTATGGCTACACCTTC
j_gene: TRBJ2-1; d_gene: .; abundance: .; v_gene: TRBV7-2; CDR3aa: CASSLDGRGDEQFF; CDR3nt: TGTGCCAGCAGCTTAGATGGGAGAGGAGATGAGCAGTTCTTC
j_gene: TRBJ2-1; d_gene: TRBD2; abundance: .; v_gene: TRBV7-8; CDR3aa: CASSLAPGLVGFF; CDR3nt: TGTGCCAGCAGCTTAGCACCGGGACTAGTTGGGTTCTTC
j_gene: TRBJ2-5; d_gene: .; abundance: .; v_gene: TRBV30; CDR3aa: CAGGVGETQYF; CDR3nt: TGTGCCGGAGGGGTCGGAGAGACCCAGTACTTC
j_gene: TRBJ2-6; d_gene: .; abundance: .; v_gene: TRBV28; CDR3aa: CASSPPGKSGANVLTF; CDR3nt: TGTGCCAGCAGTCCGCCGGGGAAGTCTGGGGCCAACGTCCTGACTTTC
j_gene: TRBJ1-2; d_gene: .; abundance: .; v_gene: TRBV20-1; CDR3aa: CSAISGLGYTF; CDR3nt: TGCAGTGCTATTTCGGGTCTCGGCTACACCTTC
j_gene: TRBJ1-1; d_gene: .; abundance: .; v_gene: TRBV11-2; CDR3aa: CASSPARLEAFF; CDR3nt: TGTGCCAGCAGCCCCGCGCGGCTTGAAGCTTTCTTT
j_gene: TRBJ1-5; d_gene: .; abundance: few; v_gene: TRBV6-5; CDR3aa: CASSYSPGRQPQHF; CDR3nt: TGTGCCAGCAGTTACTCGCCAGGCCGCCAGCCCCAGCATTTT
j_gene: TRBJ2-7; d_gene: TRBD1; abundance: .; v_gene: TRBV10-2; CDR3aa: CASSSGDRVHEQYF; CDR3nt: TGCGCCAGCAGTTCGGGGGACAGGGTCCACGAGCAGTACTTC
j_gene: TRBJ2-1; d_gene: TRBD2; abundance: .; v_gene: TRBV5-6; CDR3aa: CASSATGGPANEQFF; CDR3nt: TGTGCCAGCAGCGCAACGGGGGGGCCTGCCAATGAGCAGTTCTTC
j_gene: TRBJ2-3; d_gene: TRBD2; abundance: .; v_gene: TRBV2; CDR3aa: CASSIPNRGVPDTQYF; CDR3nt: TGTGCCAGCAGTATCCCCAACCGGGGGGTCCCAGATACGCAGTATTTT
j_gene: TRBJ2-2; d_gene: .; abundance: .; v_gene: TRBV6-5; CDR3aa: CASSYGGFPGELLF; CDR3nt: TGTGCCAGCAGTTACGGGGGGTTTCCGGGGGAGCTGCTTTTT
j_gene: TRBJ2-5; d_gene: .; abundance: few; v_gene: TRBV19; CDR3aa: CATRTTGSQETQYF; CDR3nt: TGTGCCACCAGGACGACAGGTTCGCAAGAGACCCAGTACTTC
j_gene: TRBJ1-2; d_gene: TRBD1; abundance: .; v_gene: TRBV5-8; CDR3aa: CASSLDRGYGYTF; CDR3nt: TGTGCCAGCAGCTTGGACAGGGGCTATGGCTACACCTTC
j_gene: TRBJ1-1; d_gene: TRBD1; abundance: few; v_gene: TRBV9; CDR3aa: CASSVLTGTEAFF; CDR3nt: TGTGCCAGCAGCGTCTTGACAGGGACTGAAGCTTTCTTT
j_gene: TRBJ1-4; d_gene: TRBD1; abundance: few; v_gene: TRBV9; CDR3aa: CASKGSGTGALPNEKLFF; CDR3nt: TGTGCCAGCAAGGGTAGTGGGACAGGGGCTCTCCCGAATGAAAAACTGTTTTTT
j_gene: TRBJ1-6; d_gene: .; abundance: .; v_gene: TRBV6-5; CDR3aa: CASTGGAQGNSPLHF; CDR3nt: TGTGCCAGCACCGGGGGGGCGCAAGGGAATTCACCCCTCCACTTT
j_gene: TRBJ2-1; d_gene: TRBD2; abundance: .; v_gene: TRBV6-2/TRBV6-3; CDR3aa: CASSYPSGRRNEQFF; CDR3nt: TGTGCCAGCAGTTACCCTAGCGGGAGACGCAATGAGCAGTTCTTC
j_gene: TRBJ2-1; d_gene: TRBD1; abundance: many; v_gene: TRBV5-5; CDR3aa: CASSLSGQGGGEQFF; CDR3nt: TGTGCCAGCAGCTTATCAGGACAGGGGGGCGGGGAGCAGTTCTTC
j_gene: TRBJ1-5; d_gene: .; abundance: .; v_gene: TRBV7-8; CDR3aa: CASSYLSGVDQPQHF; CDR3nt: TGTGCCAGCAGCTATTTGAGCGGGGTGGACCAGCCCCAGCATTTT
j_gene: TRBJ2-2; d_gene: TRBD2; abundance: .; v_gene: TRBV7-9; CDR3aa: CASRPGAGGTGELFF; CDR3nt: TGTGCCAGCCGCCCCGGAGCGGGAGGCACCGGGGAGCTGTTTTTT
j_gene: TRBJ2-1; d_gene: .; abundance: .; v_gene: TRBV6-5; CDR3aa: CASSPGSSYNEQFF; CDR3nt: TGTGCCAGCAGTCCGGGGAGCTCCTACAATGAGCAGTTCTTC
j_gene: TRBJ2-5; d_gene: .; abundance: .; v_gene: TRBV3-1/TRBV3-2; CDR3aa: CASSQVSRETQYF; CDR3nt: TGTGCCAGCAGCCAAGTATCTAGAGAGACCCAGTACTTC
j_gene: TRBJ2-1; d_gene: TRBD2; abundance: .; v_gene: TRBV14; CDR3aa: CASSQDTSGRSQFF; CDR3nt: TGTGCCAGCAGCCAAGATACTAGCGGGAGGTCCCAGTTCTTC